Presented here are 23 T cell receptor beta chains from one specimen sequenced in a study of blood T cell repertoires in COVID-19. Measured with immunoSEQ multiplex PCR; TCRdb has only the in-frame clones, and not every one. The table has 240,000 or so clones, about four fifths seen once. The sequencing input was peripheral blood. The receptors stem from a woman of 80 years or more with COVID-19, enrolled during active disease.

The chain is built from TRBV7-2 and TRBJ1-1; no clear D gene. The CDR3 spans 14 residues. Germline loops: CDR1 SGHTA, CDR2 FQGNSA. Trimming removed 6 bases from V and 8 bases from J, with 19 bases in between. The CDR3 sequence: CASRSSQTDPEAFF. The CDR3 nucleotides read TGTGCCAGCAGGTCTAGCCAGACCGACCCCGAAGCTTTCTTT.

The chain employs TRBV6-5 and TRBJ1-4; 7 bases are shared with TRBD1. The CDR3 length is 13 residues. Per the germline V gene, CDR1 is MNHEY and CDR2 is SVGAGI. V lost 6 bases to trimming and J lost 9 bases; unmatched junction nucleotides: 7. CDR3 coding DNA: TGTGCCAGCAGAGGACGGACAGGACAAAAACTGTTTTTT. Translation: CASRGRTGQKLFF.

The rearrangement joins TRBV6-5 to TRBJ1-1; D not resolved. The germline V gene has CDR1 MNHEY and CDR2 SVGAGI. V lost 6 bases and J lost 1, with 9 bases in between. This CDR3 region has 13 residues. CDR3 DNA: TGTGCCAGCAGATCGACACGGAACACTGAAGCTTTCTTT. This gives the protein CASRSTRNTEAFF.

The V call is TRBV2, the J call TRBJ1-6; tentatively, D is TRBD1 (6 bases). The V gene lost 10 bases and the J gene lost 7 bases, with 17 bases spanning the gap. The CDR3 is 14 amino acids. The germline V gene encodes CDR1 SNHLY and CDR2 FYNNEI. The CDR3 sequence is CAITGLEGNSPLHF. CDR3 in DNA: TGTGCCATAACAGGGCTCGAGGGGAATTCACCCCTCCACTTT.

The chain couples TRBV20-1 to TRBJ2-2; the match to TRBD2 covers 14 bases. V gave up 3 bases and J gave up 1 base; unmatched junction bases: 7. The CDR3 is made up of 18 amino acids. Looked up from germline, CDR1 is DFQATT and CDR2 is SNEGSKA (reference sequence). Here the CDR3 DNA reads TGCAGTGCTAGTAACCCAGGGACTAGCGGGAGGAACACCGGGGAGCTGTTTTTT. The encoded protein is CSASNPGTSGRNTGELFF.

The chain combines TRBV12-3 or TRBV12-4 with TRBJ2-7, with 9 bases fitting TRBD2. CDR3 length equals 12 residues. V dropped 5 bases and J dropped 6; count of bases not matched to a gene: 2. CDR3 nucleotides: TGTGCCAGCAGTCGACTAGCGGCCGAGCAGTACTTC. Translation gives CASSRLAAEQYF.

CDR3 residues: CASSQASNQPQHF. The CDR3 nucleotides read TGTGCCAGCAGCCAAGCGAGTAATCAGCCCCAGCATTTT. V and J are TRBV27 and TRBJ1-5; D not certain. Trimming pared 6 bases from V and 4 bases from J, leaving 10 bases between. The germline gives CDR1 MNHEY, CDR2 SMNVEV (reference sequence). The CDR3 sequence is 13 residues long.

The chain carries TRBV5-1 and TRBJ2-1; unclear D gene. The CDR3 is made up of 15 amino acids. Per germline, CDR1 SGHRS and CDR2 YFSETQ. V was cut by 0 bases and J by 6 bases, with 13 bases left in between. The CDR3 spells CASSLGADRVNEQFF. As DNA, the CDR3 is TGCGCCAGCAGCTTGGGCGCCGATCGGGTCAATGAGCAGTTCTTC.

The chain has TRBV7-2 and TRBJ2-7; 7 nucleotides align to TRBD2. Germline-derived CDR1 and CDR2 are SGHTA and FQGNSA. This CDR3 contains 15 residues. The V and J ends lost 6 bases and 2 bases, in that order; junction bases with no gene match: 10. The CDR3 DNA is TGTGCCAGCAGTTACACTAGCGAAAGTGCCTACGAGCAGTACTTC. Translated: CASSYTSESAYEQYF.

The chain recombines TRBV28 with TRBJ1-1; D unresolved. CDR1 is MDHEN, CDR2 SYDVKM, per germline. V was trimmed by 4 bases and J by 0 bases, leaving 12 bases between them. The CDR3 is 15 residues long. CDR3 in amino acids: CASSWVNRMNTEAFF. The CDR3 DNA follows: TGTGCCAGCAGTTGGGTGAACAGAATGAACACTGAAGCTTTCTTT. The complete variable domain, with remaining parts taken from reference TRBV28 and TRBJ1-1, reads DVKVTQSSRYLVKRTGEKVFLECVQDMDHENMFWYRQDPGLGLRLIYFSYDVKMKEKGDIPEGYSVSREKKERFSLILESASTNQTSMYLCASSWVNRMNTEAFFGQGTRLTVV.

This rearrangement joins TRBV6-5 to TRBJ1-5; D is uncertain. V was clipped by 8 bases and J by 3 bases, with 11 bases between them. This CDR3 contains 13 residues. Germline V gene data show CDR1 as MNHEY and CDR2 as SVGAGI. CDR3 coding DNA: TGTGCCAGCGCCTCCCTCTACAATCAGCCCCAGCATTTT. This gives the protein CASASLYNQPQHF.

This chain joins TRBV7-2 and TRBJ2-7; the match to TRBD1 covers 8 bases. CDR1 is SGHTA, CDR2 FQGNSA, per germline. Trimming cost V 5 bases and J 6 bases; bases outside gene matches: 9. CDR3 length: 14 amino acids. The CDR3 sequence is CASSPGQGSTEQYF. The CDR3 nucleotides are TGTGCCAGCAGCCCTGGACAGGGTTCTACCGAGCAGTACTTC.

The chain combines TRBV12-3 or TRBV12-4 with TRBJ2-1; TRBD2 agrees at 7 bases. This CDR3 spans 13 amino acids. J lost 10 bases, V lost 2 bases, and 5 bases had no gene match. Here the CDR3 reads CASSLRREGEQFF. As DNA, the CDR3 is TGTGCCAGCAGTTTAAGGAGGGAGGGAGAGCAGTTCTTC.

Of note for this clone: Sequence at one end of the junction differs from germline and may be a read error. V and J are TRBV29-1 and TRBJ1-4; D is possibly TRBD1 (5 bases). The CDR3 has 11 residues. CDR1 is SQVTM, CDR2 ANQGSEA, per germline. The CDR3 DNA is TGCAGCGTTGAGGGGCCGACGGGTGCCACTTTT. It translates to CSVEGPTGATF.

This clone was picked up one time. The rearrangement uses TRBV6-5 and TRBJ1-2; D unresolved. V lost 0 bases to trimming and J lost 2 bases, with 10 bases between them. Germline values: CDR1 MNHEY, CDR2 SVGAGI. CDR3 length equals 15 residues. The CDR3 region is CASSYSRAGNYGYTF. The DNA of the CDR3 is TGTGCCAGCAGTTACTCCCGGGCGGGGAACTATGGCTACACCTTC.

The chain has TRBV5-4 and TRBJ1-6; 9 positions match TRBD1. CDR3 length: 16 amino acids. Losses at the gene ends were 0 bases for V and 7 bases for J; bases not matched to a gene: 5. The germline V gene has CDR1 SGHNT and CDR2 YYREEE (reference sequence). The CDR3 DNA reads TGTGCCAGCAGCTTGGAGACAGGGGGAAAGAATTCACCCCTCCACTTT. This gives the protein CASSLETGGKNSPLHF. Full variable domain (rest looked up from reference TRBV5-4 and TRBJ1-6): ETGVTQSPTHLIKTRGQQVTLRCSSQSGHNTVSWYQQALGQGPQFIFQYYREEENGRGNFPPRFSGLQFPNYSSELNVNALELDDSALYLCASSLETGGKNSPLHFGNGTRLTVT.

The CDR3 loop is CATSDWGTKTTDTQYF. CDR3 in DNA: TGTGCCACCAGTGATTGGGGGACTAAAACCACAGATACGCAGTATTTT. The chain links TRBV24-1 to TRBJ2-3, with 7 bases aligning to TRBD2. With 2 bases clipped from V and 2 bases from J, the junction kept 6 bases outside the gene matches. Germline values: CDR1 KGHDR, CDR2 SFDVKD. CDR3 length: 16 residues.

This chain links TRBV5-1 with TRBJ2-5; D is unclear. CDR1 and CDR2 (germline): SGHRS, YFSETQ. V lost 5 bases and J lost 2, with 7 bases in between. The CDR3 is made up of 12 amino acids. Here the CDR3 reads CASRAGQETQYF. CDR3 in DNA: TGCGCCAGCAGGGCAGGACAAGAGACCCAGTACTTC.

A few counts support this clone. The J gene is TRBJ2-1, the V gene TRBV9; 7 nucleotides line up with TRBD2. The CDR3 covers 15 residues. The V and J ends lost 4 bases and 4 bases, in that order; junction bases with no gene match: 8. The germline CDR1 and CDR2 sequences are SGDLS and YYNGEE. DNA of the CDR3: TGTGCCAGCAGCCCCCGGACTAGTACTTACAATGAGCAGTTCTTC. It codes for CASSPRTSTYNEQFF. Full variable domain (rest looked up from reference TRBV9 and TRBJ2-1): DSGVTQTPKHLITATGQRVTLRCSPRSGDLSVYWYQQSLDQGLQFLIQYYNGEERAKGNILERFSAQQFPDLHSELNLSSLELGDSALYFCASSPRTSTYNEQFFGPGTRLTVL.

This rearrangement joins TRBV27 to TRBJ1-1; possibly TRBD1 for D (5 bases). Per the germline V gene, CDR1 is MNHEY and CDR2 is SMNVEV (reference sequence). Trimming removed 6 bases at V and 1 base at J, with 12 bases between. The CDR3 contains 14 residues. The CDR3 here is CASSPWGRNTEAFF. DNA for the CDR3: TGTGCCAGCAGCCCCTGGGGCCGGAACACTGAAGCTTTCTTT.

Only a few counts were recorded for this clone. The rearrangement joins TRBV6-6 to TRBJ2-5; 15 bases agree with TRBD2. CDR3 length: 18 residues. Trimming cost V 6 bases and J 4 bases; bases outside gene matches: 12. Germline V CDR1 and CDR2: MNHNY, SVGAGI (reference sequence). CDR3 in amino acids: CASSRFLPGLAGGETQYF. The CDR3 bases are TGTGCCAGCAGCCGATTTCTGCCGGGACTAGCGGGGGGAGAGACCCAGTACTTC.

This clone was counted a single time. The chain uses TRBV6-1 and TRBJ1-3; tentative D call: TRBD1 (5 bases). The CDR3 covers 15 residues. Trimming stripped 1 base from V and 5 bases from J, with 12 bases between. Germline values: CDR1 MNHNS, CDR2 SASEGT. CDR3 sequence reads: CASSEERGQRNTIYF. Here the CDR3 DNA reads TGTGCCAGCAGTGAAGAAAGGGGCCAGAGAAACACCATATATTTT.

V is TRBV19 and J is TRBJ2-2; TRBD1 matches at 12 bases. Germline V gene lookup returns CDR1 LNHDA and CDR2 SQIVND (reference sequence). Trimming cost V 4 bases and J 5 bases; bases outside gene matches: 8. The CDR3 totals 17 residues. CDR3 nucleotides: TGTGCCAGTAGTAATTCTCCGGGACAGGGGGCGACCGGGGAGCTGTTTTTT. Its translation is CASSNSPGQGATGELFF.